The T cell receptor (beta chain) under discussion was sequenced for a study of CD8 T cell repertoires and HIV-1 epitope variants. Study as a whole: Controls were a CMV, EBV and flu peptide pool, Ebola AY9 negative control, and no-peptide well. The baseline condition was 1M T cells left uncultured.

Here immunoSEQ multiplex PCR was the method, and the copy in TCRdb shows in-frame clones only, minus some. Of 95,000 or so clones listed, roughly 77% are singletons. This clone was seen only a few times. Its antigen is undetermined. This CDR3 is also generated by other DNA sequences in the sample. General study findings and limits: Of about nine antigen-specific beta clonotypes, about six appeared to cross-react with escape variants. No clonotypes responded to the TAALDMSHF plasma variant; about five recognized KF9, one HW9.

Germline V CDR1 and CDR2: SGHDT, YYEEEE. This CDR3 has 13 amino acids. V shed 4 bases and J shed 2 bases, with 9 bases lying between them. This receptor was taken from a male donor with HIV. The chain links TRBV5-6 to TRBJ2-5; D might be TRBD1 or TRBD2, each matching 5 bases. The sequenced material came from uncultured baseline CD8+ T cells from peripheral blood mononuclear cells (PBMCs). CDR3 sequence reads: CASSLGAQETQYF. In DNA form, the CDR3 reads TGTGCCAGCAGCCTCGGGGCGCAAGAGACCCAGTACTTC. The full variable domain, in which reference TRBV5-6 and TRBJ2-5 provide the parts outside the CDR3, is DAGVTQSPTHLIKTRGQQVTLRCSPKSGHDTVSWYQQALGQGPQFIFQYYEEEERQRGNFPDRFSGHQFPNYSSELNVNALLLGDSALYLCASSLGAQETQYFGPGTRLLVL.